This T cell receptor beta chain is from a study of shared clonotypes between healthy human individuals. Overall study results and limits: Shared clonotypes: roughly 4.7% naive CD4, roughly 3.5% naive CD8, about 2.2% memory CD4, 0.4% to 0.5% memory CD8. Non-shared clonotypes had lower generation probabilities than those shared by all four donors.

A CD45RA+ naive subset and a CD45RA-negative memory subset were split from CD4+ cells. Concerning this clone: Its antigen is unidentified.

Clones were sequenced by immunoSEQ multiplex PCR, and TCRdb holds only the in-frame ones, with some missing. Of 2.5 million or so clones listed, approximately 92% are singletons. Germline CDR1 and CDR2: MNHEY and SMNVEV (reference sequence). The CDR3 covers 15 residues. V lost 2 bases and J 1 base, leaving 9 bases between the germline ends. The sequence derives from a man younger than 30 in good health. Sequencing was done on a sample of naive CD4+ T cells sorted from blood. Sample subset: CD45RA+ positively selected. The V gene is TRBV27, the J gene TRBJ1-5, with a tentative D call TRBD1 (5 bases). The CDR3 reads CASSLHGASNQPQHF. The DNA for the CDR3 is TGTGCCAGCAGTTTACATGGGGCCAGCAATCAGCCCCAGCATTTT.